This TCR beta chain was observed in a study of T cell responses to AZD1222 COVID-19 vaccine. Findings and limits, study-wide: It should be noted that donors were predominantly white British and more often female, and clonal diversity was possibly underestimated.

Second doses were pooled across both intervals (about 4 or about 12 weeks). The CDR3 covers 14 residues. V lost 6 bases and J 2 bases, leaving 14 bases between the germline ends. Germline V gene lookup returns CDR1 MNHEY and CDR2 SVGEGT. Using immunoSEQ multiplex PCR, the repertoire was profiled, and TCRdb retains in-frame clones only, with some absent. Altogether 150,000 to 200,000 clones are present, 90% being singletons, with the ten largest covering around 6.3%. As for this clone: Its cognate antigen is unknown.

Sample: peripheral blood, taken 28 days after the second AZD1222 dose. The chain carries TRBV6-2 or TRBV6-3 and TRBJ2-7; D is perhaps TRBD2 (6 bases). This TCR derives from an adult who received the AZD1222 COVID-19 vaccine. The CDR3 DNA reads as TGTGCCAGCAGCGGGGGAACCCCAACCTACGAGCAGTACTTC. As protein: CASSGGTPTYEQYF.